The rows below give T cell receptor beta chains drawn from one sample of a study of human T cells and chemical hapten exposure. MiXCR, applied by TCRdb to the RACE reads, yields one record per CDR3 protein. The sample carries about 31,000 distinct CDR3 sequences, 6.5% to 8.5% recorded once. Sequenced input: whole blood. All receptors come from a human donor in good health. Some clones in this sample may be carry-over from other donors' samples. CDR3s include the opening cysteine and the closing phenylalanine or tryptophan. Fields, in order: V gene, D gene, clone size, J gene, CDR3 protein, CDR3 DNA. The D gene is left open where the match is weak. Size is stated for part of the rows, as once, few or many counts, or as a class when the clone is expanded.

>TRBV11-2|.|few|TRBJ1-2
CASSLPVGNYGYTF
TGTGCCAGCAGCTTACCGGTCGGAAACTATGGCTACACCTTC
>TRBV29-1|.|.|TRBJ1-1
CSVPKIKETEAFF
TGCAGCGTCCCCAAAATCAAGGAGACTGAAGCTTTCTTT
>TRBV29-1|.|many|TRBJ2-5
CSVQITGETQYF
TGCAGCGTCCAAATCACAGGCGAGACCCAGTACTTC
>TRBV6-5|TRBD1|many|TRBJ1-3
CASSPGQGAGNTIYF
TGTGCCAGCAGTCCGGGACAGGGGGCTGGAAACACCATATATTTT
>TRBV20-1|.|few|TRBJ1-1
CSASTGTQGRGAFF
TGCAGTGCTAGTACCGGGACCCAAGGCCGGGGAGCTTTCTTT
>TRBV30|.|.|TRBJ1-1
CAWSSEQGNTEAFF
TGTGCCTGGAGTTCAGAGCAGGGGAACACTGAAGCTTTCTTT
>TRBV2|.|.|TRBJ2-5
CASRTVQETQYF
TGTGCCAGTCGGACAGTTCAAGAGACCCAGTACTTC
>TRBV5-1|.|many|TRBJ1-1
CASSFLGSETEAFF
TGCGCCAGCAGCTTTCTGGGGAGCGAAACTGAAGCTTTCTTT
>TRBV30|TRBD1|.|TRBJ1-1
CAWSTKGGGEAFF
TGTGCCTGGTCCACAAAAGGAGGGGGCGAAGCTTTCTTT
>TRBV6-2/TRBV6-3|.|.|TRBJ2-1
CASSMPNEQFF
TGTGCCAGCAGTATGCCTAATGAGCAGTTCTTC
>TRBV18|.|many|TRBJ1-2
CASSPTDNYGYTF
TGTGCCAGCTCACCGACAGATAACTATGGCTACACCTTC
>TRBV7-2|.|many|TRBJ2-3
CASSLDSQGGIADTQYF
TGTGCCAGCAGCTTAGACTCACAGGGAGGGATAGCAGATACGCAGTATTTT
>TRBV12-3/TRBV12-4|.|.|TRBJ1-1
CASSLTLSNTEAFF
TGTGCCAGCAGTTTAACGCTATCGAACACTGAAGCTTTCTTT
>TRBV5-5|TRBD1|many|TRBJ2-1
CASSIRDSSYNEQFF
TGTGCCAGCAGCATCCGGGACAGCTCCTACAATGAGCAGTTCTTC
>TRBV29-1|.|many|TRBJ1-2
CSAGAGDSGYTF
TGCAGTGCCGGGGCAGGGGATAGCGGCTACACCTTC
>TRBV20-1|TRBD2|few|TRBJ2-3
CSARLAGVDTQYF
TGCAGTGCTAGACTAGCGGGAGTGGATACGCAGTATTTT